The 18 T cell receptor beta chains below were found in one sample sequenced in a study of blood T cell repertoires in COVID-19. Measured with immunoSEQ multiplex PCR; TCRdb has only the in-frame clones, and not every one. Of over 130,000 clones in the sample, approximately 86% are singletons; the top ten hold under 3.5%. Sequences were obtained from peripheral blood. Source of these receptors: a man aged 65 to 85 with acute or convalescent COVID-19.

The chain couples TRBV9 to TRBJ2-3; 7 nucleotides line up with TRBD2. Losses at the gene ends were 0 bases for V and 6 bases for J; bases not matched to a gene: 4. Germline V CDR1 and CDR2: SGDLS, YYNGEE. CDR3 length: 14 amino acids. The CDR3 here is CASSVGAGMDTQYF. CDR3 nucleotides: TGTGCCAGCAGCGTAGGAGCGGGAATGGATACGCAGTATTTT.

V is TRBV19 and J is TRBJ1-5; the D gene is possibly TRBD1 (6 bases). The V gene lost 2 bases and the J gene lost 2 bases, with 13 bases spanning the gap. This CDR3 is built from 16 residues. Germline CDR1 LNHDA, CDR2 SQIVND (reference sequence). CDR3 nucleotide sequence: TGTGCCAGTAGTATACACAGGGTCGGTGGCAATCAGCCCCAGCATTTT. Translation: CASSIHRVGGNQPQHF.

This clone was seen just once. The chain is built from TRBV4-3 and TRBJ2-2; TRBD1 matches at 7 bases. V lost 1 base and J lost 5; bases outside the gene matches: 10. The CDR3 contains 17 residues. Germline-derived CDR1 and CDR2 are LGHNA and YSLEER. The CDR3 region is CASSQGVGRGITGELFF. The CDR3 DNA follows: TGCGCCAGCAGCCAAGGGGTGGGCAGGGGGATTACCGGGGAGCTGTTTTTT.

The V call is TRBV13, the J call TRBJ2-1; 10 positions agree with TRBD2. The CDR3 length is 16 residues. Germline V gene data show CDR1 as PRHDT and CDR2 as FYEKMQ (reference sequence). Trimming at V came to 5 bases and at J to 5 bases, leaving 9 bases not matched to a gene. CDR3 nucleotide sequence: TGTGCCAGCAGCAAGAGACTAGCGGGCAGAGACAATGAGCAGTTCTTC. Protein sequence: CASSKRLAGRDNEQFF.

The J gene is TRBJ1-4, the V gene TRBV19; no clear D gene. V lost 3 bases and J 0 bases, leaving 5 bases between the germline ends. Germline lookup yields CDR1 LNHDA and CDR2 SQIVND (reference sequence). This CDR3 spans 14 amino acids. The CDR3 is CASSIGTTNEKLFF. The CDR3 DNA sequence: TGTGCCAGTAGTATCGGGACAACTAATGAAAAACTGTTTTTT.

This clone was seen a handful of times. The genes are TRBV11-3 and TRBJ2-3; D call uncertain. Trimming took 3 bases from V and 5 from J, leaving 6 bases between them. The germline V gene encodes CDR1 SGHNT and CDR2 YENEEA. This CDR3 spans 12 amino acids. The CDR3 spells CASSFLGDTQYF. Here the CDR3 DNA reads TGTGCCAGCAGCTTTCTCGGAGATACGCAGTATTTT.

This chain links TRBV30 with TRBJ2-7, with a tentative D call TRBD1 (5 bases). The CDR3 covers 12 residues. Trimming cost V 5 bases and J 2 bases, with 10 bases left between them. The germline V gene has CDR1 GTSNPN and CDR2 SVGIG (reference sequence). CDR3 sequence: CAWGRVTYEQYF. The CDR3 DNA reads TGTGCCTGGGGCAGGGTGACCTACGAGCAGTACTTC.

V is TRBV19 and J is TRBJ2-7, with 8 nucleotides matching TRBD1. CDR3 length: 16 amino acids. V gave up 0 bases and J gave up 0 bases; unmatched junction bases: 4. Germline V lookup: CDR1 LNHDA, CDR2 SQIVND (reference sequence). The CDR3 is CASSIEVGTGSYEQYF. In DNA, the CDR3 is TGTGCCAGTAGTATAGAGGTCGGGACAGGCTCCTACGAGCAGTACTTC.

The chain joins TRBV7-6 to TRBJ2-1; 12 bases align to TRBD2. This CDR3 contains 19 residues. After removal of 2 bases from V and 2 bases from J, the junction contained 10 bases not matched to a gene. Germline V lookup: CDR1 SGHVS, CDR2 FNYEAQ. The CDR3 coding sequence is TGTGCCAGCAGCTTATTAGTGACTAGCGGGAGTATCGCCTACAATGAGCAGTTCTTC. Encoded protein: CASSLLVTSGSIAYNEQFF.

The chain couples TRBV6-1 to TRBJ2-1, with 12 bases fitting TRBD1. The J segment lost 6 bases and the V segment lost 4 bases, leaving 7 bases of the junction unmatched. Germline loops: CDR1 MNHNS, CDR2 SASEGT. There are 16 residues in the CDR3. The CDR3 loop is CASSAWGQGAGNEQFF. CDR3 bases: TGTGCCAGCAGTGCCTGGGGACAGGGGGCGGGCAATGAGCAGTTCTTC.

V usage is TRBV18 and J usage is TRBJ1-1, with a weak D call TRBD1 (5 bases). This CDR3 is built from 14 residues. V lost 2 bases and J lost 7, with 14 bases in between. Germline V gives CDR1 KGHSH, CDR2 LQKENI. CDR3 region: CASSPWSGGDEAFF. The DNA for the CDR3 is TGTGCCAGCTCACCATGGTCCGGGGGGGATGAAGCTTTCTTT.

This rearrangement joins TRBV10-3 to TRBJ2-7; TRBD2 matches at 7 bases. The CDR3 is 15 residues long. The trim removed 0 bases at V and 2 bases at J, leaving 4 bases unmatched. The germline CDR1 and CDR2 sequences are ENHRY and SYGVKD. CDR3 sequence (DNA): TGTGCCATCAGTGAGTCGGGTCTAGCGGCCTACGAGCAGTACTTC. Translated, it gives CAISESGLAAYEQYF.

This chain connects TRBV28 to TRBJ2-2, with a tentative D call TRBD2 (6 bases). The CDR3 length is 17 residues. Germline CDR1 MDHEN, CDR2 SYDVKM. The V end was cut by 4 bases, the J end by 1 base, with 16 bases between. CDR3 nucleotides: TGTGCCAGCAGTTACCACAAAACAGCGGGGAACACCGGGGAGCTGTTTTTT. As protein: CASSYHKTAGNTGELFF.

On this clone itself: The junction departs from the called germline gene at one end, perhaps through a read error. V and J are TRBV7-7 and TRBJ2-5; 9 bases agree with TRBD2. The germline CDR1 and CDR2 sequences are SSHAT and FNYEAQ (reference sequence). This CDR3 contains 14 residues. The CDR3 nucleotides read TGTGCTAGCAGCCCGGGACTAGCTGGGGAGACCCAGTACTTC. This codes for CASSPGLAGETQYF.

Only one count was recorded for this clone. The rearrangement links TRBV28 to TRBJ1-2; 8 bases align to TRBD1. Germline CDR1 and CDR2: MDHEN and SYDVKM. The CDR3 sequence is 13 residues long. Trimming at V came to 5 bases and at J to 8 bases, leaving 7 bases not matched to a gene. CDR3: CASSLGQGRGYTF. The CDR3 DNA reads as TGTGCCAGCAGTCTAGGACAGGGTAGGGGCTACACCTTC.

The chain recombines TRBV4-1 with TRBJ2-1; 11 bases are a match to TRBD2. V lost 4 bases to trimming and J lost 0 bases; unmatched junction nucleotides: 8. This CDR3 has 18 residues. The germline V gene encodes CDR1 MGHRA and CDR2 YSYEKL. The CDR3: CASSLRLAGTSSYNEQFF. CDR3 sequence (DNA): TGCGCCAGCAGCCTACGACTAGCGGGGACTAGCTCCTACAATGAGCAGTTCTTC.

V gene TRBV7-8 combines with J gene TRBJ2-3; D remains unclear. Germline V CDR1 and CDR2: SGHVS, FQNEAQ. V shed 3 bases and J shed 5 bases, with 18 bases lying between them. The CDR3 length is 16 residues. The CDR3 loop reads CASSLSPGRRGDTQYF. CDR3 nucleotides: TGTGCCAGCAGCTTGTCCCCGGGTCGGCGAGGAGATACGCAGTATTTT.

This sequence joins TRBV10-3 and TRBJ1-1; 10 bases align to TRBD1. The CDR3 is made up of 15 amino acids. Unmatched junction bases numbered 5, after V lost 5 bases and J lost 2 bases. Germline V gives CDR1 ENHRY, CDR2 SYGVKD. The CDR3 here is CAISRDRGGNTEAFF. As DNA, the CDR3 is TGTGCCATCAGTAGGGACAGGGGAGGCAACACTGAAGCTTTCTTT.